This T cell receptor beta chain was captured by sequencing in a study of blood T cell repertoires in COVID-19. Study background: From the United States, Italy and Spain came samples of acute and convalescent COVID-19. From T cells, B-cell-depleted T cells, or PBMCs came the material, which was cDNA or gDNA.

CDR3 size: 16 residues. Germline CDR1 SGHAT, CDR2 FQDESV (reference sequence). V lost 0 bases, J lost 3 bases, and 2 bases stayed unmatched. Sequenced by immunoSEQ multiplex PCR; TCRdb stores in-frame clones only, minus some. The profile shows some 25,000 clones, roughly 79% of them singletons. The receptor was isolated from a man between 65 and 80 years old with acute or convalescent COVID-19. The sample consisted of peripheral blood. This chain links TRBV11-1 with TRBJ2-7, with 13 positions matching TRBD2. The CDR3 protein is CASSLAGTSGVYEQYF. In DNA form, the CDR3 reads TGTGCCAGCAGCTTAGCGGGGACTAGCGGGGTCTACGAGCAGTACTTC.